The T cell receptor beta chain under discussion was sequenced for a study of CD8 T cells in Susac syndrome. The CDR3 spans 11 residues. CDR1 and CDR2 (germline): WNHNN, SYGVQD (reference sequence). The V end lost 3 bases, the J end lost 6 bases, and 5 bases lay between the germline ends. Peripheral blood CD8+ and CD4+ T cells were profiled by TCR beta sequencing. Random hexamers served to reverse transcribe roughly 0.5 to 1 ug RNA. Across 54 Vbeta and 13 Jbeta, immunoSEQ multiplex PCR amplified TCR beta CDR3. TCRdb re-analysed the immunoSEQ multiplex PCR reads in MiXCR, keeping a single row per CDR3 protein. Here the sample spans tens of thousands of distinct CDR3 sequences, over 75% being singletons.

The TCR sequence derives from a human donor with multiple sclerosis. Material: CD8+ T cells from PBMCs. This rearrangement joins TRBV10-1 to TRBJ1-1; D is undetermined. The CDR3 DNA sequence: TGCGCCAGCAGTGATGGACCTGAAGCTTTCTTT. Translated: CASSDGPEAFF.